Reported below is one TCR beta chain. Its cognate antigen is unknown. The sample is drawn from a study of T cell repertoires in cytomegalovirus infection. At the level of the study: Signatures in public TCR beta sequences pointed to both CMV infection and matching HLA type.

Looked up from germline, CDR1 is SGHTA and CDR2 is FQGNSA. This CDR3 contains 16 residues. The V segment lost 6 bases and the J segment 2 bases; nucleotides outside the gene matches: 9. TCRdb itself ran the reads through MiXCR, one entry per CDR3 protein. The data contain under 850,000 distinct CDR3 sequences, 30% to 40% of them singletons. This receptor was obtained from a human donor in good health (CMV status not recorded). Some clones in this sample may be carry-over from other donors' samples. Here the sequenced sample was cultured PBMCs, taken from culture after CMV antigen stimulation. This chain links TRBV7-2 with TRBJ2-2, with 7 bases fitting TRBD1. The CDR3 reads CASRLDRDVNTGELFF. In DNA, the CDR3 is TGTGCCAGCAGGCTTGACAGGGACGTTAACACCGGGGAGCTGTTTTTT.